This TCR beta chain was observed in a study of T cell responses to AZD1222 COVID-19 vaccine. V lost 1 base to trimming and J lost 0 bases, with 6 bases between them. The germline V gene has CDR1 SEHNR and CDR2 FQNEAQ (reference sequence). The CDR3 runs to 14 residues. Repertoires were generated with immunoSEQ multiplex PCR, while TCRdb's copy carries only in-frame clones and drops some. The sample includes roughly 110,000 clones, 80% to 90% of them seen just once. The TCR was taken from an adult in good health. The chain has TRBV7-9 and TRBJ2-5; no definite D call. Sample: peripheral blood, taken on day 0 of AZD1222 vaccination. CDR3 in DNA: TGTGCCAGCAGCTTAGGCTGGGACCAAGAGACCCAGTACTTC. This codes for CASSLGWDQETQYF.